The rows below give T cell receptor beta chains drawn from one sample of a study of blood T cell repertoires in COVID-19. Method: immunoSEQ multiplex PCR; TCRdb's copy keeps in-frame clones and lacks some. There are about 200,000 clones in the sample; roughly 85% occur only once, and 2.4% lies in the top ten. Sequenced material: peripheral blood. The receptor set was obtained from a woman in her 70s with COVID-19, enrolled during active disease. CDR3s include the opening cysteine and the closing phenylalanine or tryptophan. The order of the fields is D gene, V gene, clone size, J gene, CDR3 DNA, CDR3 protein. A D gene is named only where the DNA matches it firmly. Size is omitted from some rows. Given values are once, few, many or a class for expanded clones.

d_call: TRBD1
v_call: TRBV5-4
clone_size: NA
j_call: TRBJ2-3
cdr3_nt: TGTGCCAGCAGCCCCGGACAGGGCAAGAAAGATACGCAGTATTTT
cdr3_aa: CASSPGQGKKDTQYF

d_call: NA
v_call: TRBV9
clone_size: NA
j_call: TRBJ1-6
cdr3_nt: TGTGCCAGCAGCGTCGGCAGGGTCGGAAATTCACCCCTCCACTTT
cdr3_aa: CASSVGRVGNSPLHF

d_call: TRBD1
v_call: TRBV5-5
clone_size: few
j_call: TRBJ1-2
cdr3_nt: TGTGCCAGCAGCCCGAAGTTTTATGGGACAGGGGAATTCATCCATGGCTACACCTTC
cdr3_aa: CASSPKFYGTGEFIHGYTF

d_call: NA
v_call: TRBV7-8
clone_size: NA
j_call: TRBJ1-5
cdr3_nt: TGTGCCAGCAGCTCGGGGGGGCGAGATCAGCCCCAGCATTTT
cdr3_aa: CASSSGGRDQPQHF

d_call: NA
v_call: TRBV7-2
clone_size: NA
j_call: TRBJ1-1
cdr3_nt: TGTGCCAGCAGCTTAGGAGGGCCGGGAACTGAAGCTTTCTTT
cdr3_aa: CASSLGGPGTEAFF

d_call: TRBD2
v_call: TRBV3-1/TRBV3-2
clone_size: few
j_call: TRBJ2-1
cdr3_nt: TGTGCCAGCAGCCCGGACTGGCTAGCGGGAATGGCTGAGCAGTTCTTC
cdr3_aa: CASSPDWLAGMAEQFF

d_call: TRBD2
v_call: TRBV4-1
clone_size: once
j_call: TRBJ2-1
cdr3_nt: TGCGCCAGCAGCCAAGATCCCCTAGCGGGAGTAGCTGAGCAGTTCTTC
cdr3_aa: CASSQDPLAGVAEQFF

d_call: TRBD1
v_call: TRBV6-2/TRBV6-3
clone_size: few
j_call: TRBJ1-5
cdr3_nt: TGTGCCAGCAGCCAGACCGCCGGGACAGGGTCTTCAGCCCAGCATTTT
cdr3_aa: CASSQTAGTGSSAQHF

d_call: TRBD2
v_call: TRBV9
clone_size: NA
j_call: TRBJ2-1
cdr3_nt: TGTGCCAGCAGCGGGGGACTAGCGTACCACAATGAGCAGTTCTTC
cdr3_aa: CASSGGLAYHNEQFF

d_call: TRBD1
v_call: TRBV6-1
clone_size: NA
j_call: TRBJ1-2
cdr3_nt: TGTGCCAGCAGTGACCGAGGGACAGTCTATGGCTACACCTTC
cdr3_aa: CASSDRGTVYGYTF

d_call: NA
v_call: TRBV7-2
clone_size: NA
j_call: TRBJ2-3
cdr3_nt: TGTGCCAGCAGCCCTCAGGGGGGACCAGATACGCAGTATTTT
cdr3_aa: CASSPQGGPDTQYF

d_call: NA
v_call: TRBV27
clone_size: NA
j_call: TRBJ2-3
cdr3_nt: TGTGCCAGCAGTTTATTTCGGGAGACCACAGATACGCAGTATTTT
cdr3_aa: CASSLFRETTDTQYF

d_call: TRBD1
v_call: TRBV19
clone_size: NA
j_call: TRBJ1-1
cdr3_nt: TGTGCCAGTAGTACACAGGGGGCGGACACTGAAGCTTTCTTT
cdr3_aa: CASSTQGADTEAFF

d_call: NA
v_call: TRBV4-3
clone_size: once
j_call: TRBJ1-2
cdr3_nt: TGCGCCAGCAGCCCCCAGATGCAGGGTGGTGCCTATGGCTACACCTTC
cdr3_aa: CASSPQMQGGAYGYTF

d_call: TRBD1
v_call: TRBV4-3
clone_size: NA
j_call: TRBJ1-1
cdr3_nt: TGCGCCAGCAGCCACAGGGGACAGGGCGGGACCACTGAAGCTTTCTTT
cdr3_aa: CASSHRGQGGTTEAFF

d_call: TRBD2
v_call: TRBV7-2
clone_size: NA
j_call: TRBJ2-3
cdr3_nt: TGTGCCAGCAGCATAAGTCTAGCGGGAGTCAGAGATACGCAGTATTTT
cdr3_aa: CASSISLAGVRDTQYF